Listed below are T cell receptor beta chains from one sample, sequenced in a study of cytomegalovirus exposure and HLA in healthy donors. Profiling relied on immunoSEQ multiplex PCR, and the TCRdb table lists in-frame clones only, not all of them. Of about 140,000 clones listed, just under 85% are singletons. Sequenced sample: PBMCs. The receptor source for this set is a woman aged 55-69 years in good health and CMV-seropositive. CDR3s include the opening cysteine and the closing phenylalanine or tryptophan. Fields, in order: V gene, D gene, J gene, clone size, CDR3 DNA, CDR3 protein. A D gene is named only where the DNA matches it firmly. Where a row states a size, it is once, few, many or the class of an expanded clone; other rows omit it.

>TRBV10-2|NA|TRBJ2-5|NA
TGCGCCAGCCAAACCCTAGTCGGAGTGGGAGAGACCCAGTACTTC
CASQTLVGVGETQYF
>TRBV9|TRBD1|TRBJ1-1|NA
TGTGCCAGCAGCGTAGGACAGGGCAGGGCTGAAGCTTTCTTT
CASSVGQGRAEAFF
>TRBV19|NA|TRBJ1-1|NA
TGTGCCAGTAGTATCGCTATGAACACTGAAGCTTTCTTT
CASSIAMNTEAFF
>TRBV5-1|TRBD1|TRBJ2-7|NA
TGCGCCAGCCGCATCCCCCACAGGGGGCTTTACGAGCAGTACTTC
CASRIPHRGLYEQYF
>TRBV7-9|NA|TRBJ2-7|NA
TGTGCCAGCAGCCACCCAGGGTCTGACGAGCAGTACTTC
CASSHPGSDEQYF
>TRBV29-1|TRBD2|TRBJ2-7|NA
TGCAGCGTCCGACTAGCGGGAGGGGACTACGAGCAGTACTTC
CSVRLAGGDYEQYF
>TRBV11-2|NA|TRBJ2-3|NA
TGTGCCAGCAGGCGGACTGCCGGCGGCACAGATACGCAGTATTTT
CASRRTAGGTDTQYF
>TRBV9|NA|TRBJ2-1|NA
TGTGCCAGCACCGTTGACCTTAGCGATGAGCAGTTCTTC
CASTVDLSDEQFF
>TRBV5-6|NA|TRBJ2-7|NA
TGTGCCAGCAGCTTGGGTGCGAGAAGCTCCTACGAGCAGTACTTC
CASSLGARSSYEQYF
>TRBV11-3|TRBD1|TRBJ2-1|NA
TGTGCCAGCAGCTTACAAGGCGGGACAGGGGACGATGAGCAGTTCTTC
CASSLQGGTGDDEQFF
>TRBV9|NA|TRBJ2-1|NA
TGTGCCAGCAGCGTAGCTACGAACTACAATGAGCAGTTCTTC
CASSVATNYNEQFF
>TRBV10-3|TRBD1|TRBJ1-1|NA
TGTGCCATCAGTGGAGACAGGGGGGGTAAAGCTTTCTTT
CAISGDRGGKAFF
>TRBV7-9|TRBD2|TRBJ2-5|few
TGTGCCAGCAGCAAGACTAGCGGGAGAGAGACCCAGTACTTC
CASSKTSGRETQYF
>TRBV29-1|TRBD2|TRBJ2-1|NA
TGCAGCGTTGGGATAGCGGGAGGCTCCTACAATGAGCAGTTCTTC
CSVGIAGGSYNEQFF
>TRBV30|NA|TRBJ1-2|few
TGTGCCTGGAGTGTACAACGCCCCAGTGGCTACACCTTC
CAWSVQRPSGYTF
>TRBV28|NA|TRBJ2-2|NA
TGTGCCAGCAAAGACCAGGGCAGTAGCGGGGAGCTGTTTTTT
CASKDQGSSGELFF
>TRBV4-3|TRBD1|TRBJ2-1|NA
TGCGCCAGCAGCCTCACAGGGGATGAGCAGTTCTTC
CASSLTGDEQFF
>TRBV30|TRBD2|TRBJ2-5|NA
TGTGCCTGGAGTGGCGGGAGGATGTTAGAGACCCAGTACTTC
CAWSGGRMLETQYF